This T cell receptor (beta chain) is from a study of blood T cell repertoires in COVID-19. Study details: Samples taken during acute and convalescent COVID-19 were collected in the United States, Italy and Spain.

The CDR3 runs 12 residues. Germline V gene data show CDR1 as MNHEY and CDR2 as SVGEGT. Trimming stripped 2 bases from V and 2 bases from J, with 3 bases between. How the authors handled the data: Estimation of nucleated cell counts was performed using reference gene primer amplification. Method: immunoSEQ multiplex PCR; TCRdb's copy keeps in-frame clones and lacks some. V and J calls and clone size are given by that table; D and trimming were obtained from the DNA. This sample yields 300,000 to 350,000 clones, of which 75% to 95% are seen a single time; 6.5% to 8% belongs to the top ten. Material: peripheral blood. This receptor was identified in a woman aged 30 to 39 with COVID-19, enrolled during active disease. This sequence joins TRBV6-2 or TRBV6-3 and TRBJ1-1; no reliable D call. The CDR3 is CASSYTNTEAFF. The DNA for the CDR3 is TGTGCCAGCAGTTACACAAACACTGAAGCTTTCTTT.